The 3 T cell receptor beta chains given below trace back to one sample, sequenced in a study of T cells in Graves' hyperthyroidism and ophthalmopathy. RNA transcripts provided the source from which TCR beta CDR3 regions were amplified. Researchers ran a first-round RT-PCR on the TCR CDR3 using the HTBI primer set. TCRdb independently ran MiXCR on the multiplex PCR reads; one entry per CDR3 protein. The sample lists around 350,000 distinct CDR3 sequences, approximately 25% occurring once. Sequences were obtained from blood. The receptors stem from a man between 45 and 60 years old with Graves' hyperthyroidism.

This clonotype was seen many times. The chain carries TRBV28 and TRBJ2-5; the D call may be TRBD1 or TRBD2 (6 bases each). With 4 bases removed from V and 5 bases from J, the gap between germline ends came to 17 bases. Germline V gene lookup returns CDR1 MDHEN and CDR2 SYDVKM. This CDR3 spans 15 amino acids. The CDR3 region is CASSSGSGAGETQYF. As DNA, the CDR3 is TGTGCCAGCAGTTCGGGCTCAGGGGCGGGGGAGACCCAGTACTTC.

V is TRBV7-9 and J is TRBJ1-1; D remains unclear. Trimming removed 5 bases at V and 4 bases at J, with 11 bases between. Germline V gives CDR1 SEHNR, CDR2 FQNEAQ (reference sequence). The length of the CDR3 is 13 residues. The CDR3, as DNA: TGTGCCAGCAGCCCCGGTACGGGCACTGAAGCTTTCTTT. It specifies CASSPGTGTEAFF.

There are many counts of this clonotype. V usage is TRBV24-1 and J usage is TRBJ2-3; weak D call: TRBD2 (5 bases). V was pared by 0 bases and J by 1 base, with 22 bases between. The CDR3 sequence is 20 residues long. Germline assignment: CDR1 KGHDR and CDR2 SFDVKD. The CDR3 region has the DNA TGTGCCACCAGTGATTTGCGCCGGGCCCAAAAGAGCGGAGGCACAGATACGCAGTATTTT. Its translation is CATSDLRRAQKSGGTDTQYF.